This T cell receptor (beta chain) is from a study of T-cell reconstitution after alpha-beta-depleted transplantation in children. This clonotype has just a few counts. Its antigen is still unknown. Germline CDR1 reads DFQATT; CDR2 reads SNEGSKA (reference sequence). This CDR3 has 18 amino acids. Losses at the gene ends were 0 bases for V and 0 bases for J; bases not matched to a gene: 8. Study-level results: The study traced high day-60 TCRbeta diversity in some patients to surviving recipient T cells and thymic progenitors.

During its preparation, the TCRbeta library received unique molecular identifiers. TCRdb recomputed calls from the PCR reads with MiXCR, one row per CDR3 protein. The sample consists of 550,000 to 600,000 distinct CDR3 sequences, 20% to 25% of them appearing once. The receptor was derived from a boy younger than two who had a stem cell transplant for acute myeloid leukemia, so the T cells may come from the graft donor. This material consisted of PBMCs, mostly from graft donor cells, taken 360 days after TCRalphabeta/CD19-depleted stem cell transplant. The chain employs TRBV20-1 and TRBJ2-1, with 10 bases matching TRBD2. CDR3 coding DNA: TGCAGTGCTAGAGATGAGCGGACTAGCGGTAGCTCCTACAATGAGCAGTTCTTC. Amino acids: CSARDERTSGSSYNEQFF.